This TCR beta chain was found in a study of T cell changes during pregnancy in multiple sclerosis. The method was immunoSEQ multiplex PCR; TCRdb's version includes in-frame clones alone and lacks a portion of them. This sample carries about 69,000 clones, around 92% of them seen once, and the ten largest clones take roughly 2%. Germline CDR1 reads SGHDT; CDR2 reads YYEEEE. The trim removed 3 bases at V and 4 bases at J, leaving 15 bases unmatched. The CDR3 spans 18 residues. This specimen was peripheral blood, taken in the third trimester of pregnancy. This sequence was found in a female donor in good health, enrolled as a control in a pregnancy study. V gene TRBV5-6 combines with J gene TRBJ2-3; 9 positions match TRBD2. The CDR3 nucleotides read TGTGCCAGCAGCTCCCGGTTTTGGCGGGGGGGCCGGGCAGATACGCAGTATTTT. It is translated as CASSSRFWRGGRADTQYF.